This is a list of T cell receptor beta chains from one sample in a study of OX40 agonist ivuxolimab in advanced cancers. TCRdb's table, derived via immunoSEQ multiplex PCR, lists solely in-frame clones and lacks some. The table lists fewer than 100,000 clones, 70% to 90% of them singletons. The sequenced sample was CD4+ or CD8+ T cells sorted from blood, obtained in a trial of the OX40 agonist ivuxolimab. The receptors shown here come from an adult with an advanced solid tumor such as melanoma, head and neck, liver or kidney cancer. CDR3s leave out the opening cysteine and the closing phenylalanine or tryptophan. Expanded clones are given a class, and other clones once, few, many or no size at all.

CDR3: ASSFAWARSGSKVGEQF; V: TRBV11-2; size: NA
CDR3: ASSSRTQETQY; V: TRBV5-1; size: NA
CDR3: ASSYSGSSVYGYT; V: TRBV6-5; size: NA
CDR3: ASSQEGGREQETQY; V: TRBV4-2; size: few
CDR3: ASSLGADAQF; V: TRBV5-6; size: NA
CDR3: ASSLSSGWETQY; V: TRBV7-2; size: NA
CDR3: ASSQDMETQY; V: TRBV4-2; size: NA
CDR3: ASSPPGREYGYT; V: TRBV4-3; size: NA
CDR3: ASIRPMNTEAF; V: TRBV6-5; size: NA
CDR3: ASSRQTGTYEQY; V: TRBV18; size: few
CDR3: ASSQDPRSGTEAF; V: TRBV4-3; size: few